This TCR beta chain derives from a study of blood T cell repertoires in COVID-19. At the level of the study: Sources were T cells, B-cell-depleted T cells, or PBMCs; the material itself was cDNA or gDNA.

Germline-derived CDR1 and CDR2 are SGHTS and YDEGEE. Trimming removed 4 bases from V and 10 bases from J; junction bases left unmatched: 12. This CDR3 is 14 amino acids long. In its sample, this clone was seen once. Cohorts were determined from participant-reported clinical history. The data were produced by immunoSEQ multiplex PCR, yet TCRdb's version contains in-frame clones alone and is incomplete. The table records approximately 350,000 clones, 75% to 90% of them present only once. The source material was PBMCs or T cells enriched from blood (not recorded which). This receptor was obtained from a man aged 18 to 30 who had recovered from COVID-19. V is TRBV5-8 and J is TRBJ1-1, with 8 bases fitting TRBD1. The DNA for the CDR3 is TGTGCCAGCAGCACCGGACAGGGAAGGCTTGGAGCTTTCTTT. It specifies CASSTGQGRLGAFF. Looking up the rest from reference TRBV5-8 and TRBJ1-1 gives the full variable domain: EAGVTQSPTHLIKTRGQQATLRCSPISGHTSVYWYQQALGLGLQFLLWYDEGEERNRGNFPPRFSGRQFPNYSSELNVNALELEDSALYLCASSTGQGRLGAFFGQGTRLTVV.